This paragraph reports one TCR beta chain. No antigen is known for it. This entry comes from a study of shared clonotypes between healthy human individuals. As for the study in general: CD8 memory received one plate per donor, CD8 naive two, CD4 memory three and CD4 naive three.

CDR3 size: 13 residues. Per germline, CDR1 SNHLY and CDR2 FYNNEI. The germline V and J ends were trimmed by 2 bases and 4 bases, with 6 bases remaining between them. Sorted-subset replicate PCRs used around 200 ng of genomic DNA. This amount corresponded to some 30,000 T cell genomes. Sequencing used immunoSEQ multiplex PCR; TCRdb keeps in-frame clones, though not all of them. Among 630,000 or so clones listed, nearly 98% were seen once. Selected positively for CCR7 and CD45RO-negative, naive CD8 cells excluded terminally differentiated effector memory CD45RA+ cells. Study findings and constraints: Naive subsets usually exceeded memory subsets in estimated richness. Against clonotypes common to all four donors, non-shared ones had lower generation probabilities.

Sequencing input: naive CD8+ T cells sorted from blood. The sequence came from a man aged 25-45 years in good health. The chain is built from TRBV2 and TRBJ2-1, with unresolved D. In DNA form, the CDR3 reads TGTGCCAGCAGTGAATCGGATTACAATGAGCAGTTCTTC. Residues: CASSESDYNEQFF.